These T cell receptor beta chains were read from a single sample in a study of shared clonotypes between healthy human individuals. Data came from immunoSEQ multiplex PCR; TCRdb stores just in-frame clones and leaves some out. The data contain 2 million to 2.5 million clones, approximately 95% of them singletons. Sequenced material: naive CD4+ T cells sorted from blood. The receptor set was obtained from a man younger than 30 in good health. Both conserved end residues are part of each CDR3. A D gene is named only where the DNA matches it firmly. Size is omitted from some rows. Given values are once, few, many or a class for expanded clones.

d_gene	len	j_gene	abundance	v_gene	CDR3nt	CDR3aa
NA	14	TRBJ2-7	once	TRBV6-6	TGTGCCAGCCGGGGGGGACAGAACTCCTACGAGCAGTACTTC	CASRGGQNSYEQYF
NA	15	TRBJ2-7	NA	TRBV29-1	TGCAGCGTTGAAGGCGGGCCATTTATGGGGAACGAGCAGTACTTC	CSVEGGPFMGNEQYF
NA	13	TRBJ1-2	NA	TRBV5-4	TGTGCCAGCAGCTTGGGCAGGGGCTATGGCTACACCTTC	CASSLGRGYGYTF
NA	15	TRBJ2-7	NA	TRBV28	TGTGCCAGCAGCCCAGCGGTAGGGGGTATGTACGAGCAGTACTTC	CASSPAVGGMYEQYF
TRBD2	16	TRBJ2-2	NA	TRBV5-4	TGTGCCAGCAGCTTGCCCGCTACGGGGGGCACCGGGGAGCTGTTTTTT	CASSLPATGGTGELFF
NA	17	TRBJ2-2	NA	TRBV4-3	TGCGCCAGCAGCCAAGGGCCAATTTCGTCGAACACCGGGGAGCTGTTTTTT	CASSQGPISSNTGELFF
TRBD1	16	TRBJ2-7	NA	TRBV29-1	TGCAGCGTTGAATCTGTTGGGACAGGGAACCTTTACGAGCAGTACTTC	CSVESVGTGNLYEQYF
NA	15	TRBJ2-2	NA	TRBV5-1	TGCGCCAGCAGACGATCTATCACGAACACCGGGGAGCTGTTTTTT	CASRRSITNTGELFF
TRBD1	15	TRBJ2-4	once	TRBV19	TGTGCCAGTAGTACCTGGTCAGGGGGCAGTGACATTCAGTACTTC	CASSTWSGGSDIQYF
TRBD2	16	TRBJ2-5	NA	TRBV10-3	TGTGCCATCAGTGAGCGTGGTAGCGGGGGGGGAGAGACCCAGTACTTC	CAISERGSGGGETQYF
NA	14	TRBJ2-3	NA	TRBV4-1	TGCGCCAGCAGCCAGGTTCACCCAGTCGATACGCAGTATTTT	CASSQVHPVDTQYF
TRBD1	14	TRBJ2-7	NA	TRBV14	TGTGCCAGCAGCCGGACAGGGGTGCCATACGAGCAGTACTTC	CASSRTGVPYEQYF
NA	15	TRBJ1-2	NA	TRBV2	TGTGCCAGCGGGGCACGGACGGAAGCTAACTATGGCTACACCTTC	CASGARTEANYGYTF
NA	12	TRBJ2-2	NA	TRBV6-6	TGTGCCAGCAGGGGGGGAGGCGGGGAGCTGTTTTTT	CASRGGGGELFF
TRBD1	13	TRBJ1-1	once	TRBV10-1	TGCGCCAGCACCGGACAGGGAGGCACTGAAGCTTTCTTT	CASTGQGGTEAFF
TRBD2	17	TRBJ2-2	NA	TRBV27	TGTGCCAGCACCCAAGGTCCGGGGAGGGCTAACACCGGGGAGCTGTTTTTT	CASTQGPGRANTGELFF
NA	15	TRBJ2-1	NA	TRBV7-2	TGTGCCAGCAGCTTAGGGCCCCTTCTCTACAATGAGCAGTTCTTC	CASSLGPLLYNEQFF
TRBD1	15	TRBJ1-1	once	TRBV19	TGTGCCAGTAGTCCCAACGACAGGGACGTCACTGAAGCTTTCTTT	CASSPNDRDVTEAFF
TRBD2	15	TRBJ2-7	once	TRBV9	TGTGCCAGCAGCGTAGATGGGACTAGCGGGACTGGGAGCTACTTC	CASSVDGTSGTGSYF
TRBD1	14	TRBJ2-7	once	TRBV5-4	TGTGCCAGCACAAGAAGGGACAGCCACTACGAGCAGTACTTC	CASTRRDSHYEQYF
NA	14	TRBJ1-1	NA	TRBV5-1	TGCGCCAGCAGCTTGCCAGGCCTCAGACCTGAAGCTTTCTTT	CASSLPGLRPEAFF
TRBD2	15	TRBJ2-1	NA	TRBV7-2	TGTGCCAGCAGCCGAAAAACTAGCGTCTACAATGAGCAGTTCTTC	CASSRKTSVYNEQFF
TRBD1	15	TRBJ1-1	NA	TRBV5-1	TGCGCCAGCAGCTTAACAGGGGGCCCGAACACTGAAGCTTTCTTT	CASSLTGGPNTEAFF
NA	13	TRBJ2-3	NA	TRBV25-1	TGTGCCAGCAGTGATGGAGGACCAGATACGCAGTATTTT	CASSDGGPDTQYF
TRBD2	13	TRBJ2-2	once	TRBV10-2	TGCGCCAGCAGACTAGCGGGGATCGGGGAGCTGTTTTTT	CASRLAGIGELFF
NA	16	TRBJ2-1	NA	TRBV7-3	TGTGCCAGCAGCCCAGCCAAGGCCCTCTCCTACAATGAGCAGTTCTTC	CASSPAKALSYNEQFF
TRBD1	13	TRBJ2-7	few	TRBV19	TGTGCCAGTAGTGTGACAGGGGGCTCCGAGCAGTACTTC	CASSVTGGSEQYF
NA	12	TRBJ2-7	many	TRBV2	TGTGCCAGCAGTGTTAGCGCCTACGAGCAGTACTTC	CASSVSAYEQYF
NA	15	TRBJ2-7	NA	TRBV4-1	TGCGCCAGCAGCCAAGATCTAGGGAAGATAGACGAGCAGTACTTC	CASSQDLGKIDEQYF
NA	17	TRBJ1-3	once	TRBV5-4	TGTGCCAGCACCCTCGGTGCCGGGGAAGTCTCTGGAAACACCATATATTTT	CASTLGAGEVSGNTIYF
NA	13	TRBJ2-7	NA	TRBV4-3	TGCGCCAGCAGCCAAGATCATGGGGGACAAAAGTACTTC	CASSQDHGGQKYF
NA	16	TRBJ1-4	few	TRBV19	TGTGCCAGTAGTATCCGCTACCGCTCACCGGGTGAAAAACTGTTTTTT	CASSIRYRSPGEKLFF
TRBD1	15	TRBJ1-5	NA	TRBV5-8	TGTGCCAGCAGCTTGGGGTTGACAGGGGGACAGCCCCAGCATTTT	CASSLGLTGGQPQHF
TRBD1	15	TRBJ1-4	NA	TRBV19	TGTGCCAGCTCGTCAGGGGGCGGTGCTAATGAAAAACTGTTTTTT	CASSSGGGANEKLFF
TRBD1	16	TRBJ1-1	NA	TRBV15	TGTGCCACCAGCAGAGATGTTGGGGACAGAAACACTGAAGCTTTCTTT	CATSRDVGDRNTEAFF
NA	13	TRBJ1-6	NA	TRBV2	TGTGCCAGCAGCCCTTTGATGAATTCACCCCTCCACTTT	CASSPLMNSPLHF
TRBD1	17	TRBJ2-7	NA	TRBV5-1	TGCGCCAGCAGCTTAGGGAGGAACGACAGGGGGGCATACGAGCAGTACTTC	CASSLGRNDRGAYEQYF
NA	13	TRBJ1-5	NA	TRBV28	TGTGCCAGCAGGCAGGGGAGAAATCAGCCCCAGCATTTT	CASRQGRNQPQHF
NA	12	TRBJ2-7	NA	TRBV5-1	TGCGCCAGCAGCTTGGTGGAGTACGAGCAGTACTTC	CASSLVEYEQYF
NA	15	TRBJ1-2	NA	TRBV4-1	TGCGCCAGCAGCCAAGATTCCCAGGGCTTCTATGGCTACACCTTC	CASSQDSQGFYGYTF
NA	17	TRBJ2-3	NA	TRBV4-1	TGCGCCAGCAGCCCCTTCGGTAGAAACGTGGGCACAGATACGCAGTATTTT	CASSPFGRNVGTDTQYF
TRBD1	17	TRBJ2-3	NA	TRBV9	TGTGCCAGCAGCTCAGGCCCAACAGGGGGTCGGACAGATACGCAGTATTTT	CASSSGPTGGRTDTQYF
TRBD1	15	TRBJ1-4	NA	TRBV14	TGTGCCAGCAGCCTTGCCGGGACAGGGAATGAAAAACTGTTTTTT	CASSLAGTGNEKLFF
NA	17	TRBJ1-6	once	TRBV7-9	TGTGCCAGCAGCTCCCTAACATCTAGCTCCTATAATTCACCCCTCCACTTT	CASSSLTSSSYNSPLHF
TRBD1	16	TRBJ2-7	NA	TRBV15	TGTGCCACCAGCAGAGATCGTTTTCAGGGGGCCTACGAGCAGTACTTC	CATSRDRFQGAYEQYF
NA	14	TRBJ1-1	NA	TRBV14	TGTGCCAGCAGCCAAGAGAAGAGGGGCACTGAAGCTTTCTTT	CASSQEKRGTEAFF
NA	15	TRBJ1-2	few	TRBV25-1	TGTGCCAGCAGTGAGAAACAGGAGGGCGCCTATGGCTACACCTTC	CASSEKQEGAYGYTF
NA	17	TRBJ1-4	once	TRBV11-2	TGTGCCAGCAGCTTAGTGGGCCGCCCCATGAGTAATGAAAAACTGTTTTTT	CASSLVGRPMSNEKLFF